These 17 T cell receptor beta chains originate from one sample sequenced in a study of T cell responses to AZD1222 COVID-19 vaccine. Assay: immunoSEQ multiplex PCR; the TCRdb copy retains only in-frame clones and omits some. This table has tens of thousands of clones, around 84% appearing once. Here the sequenced sample was peripheral blood, taken on day 0 of AZD1222 vaccination. Receptor source: an adult in good health.

This sequence joins TRBV4-2 and TRBJ2-3; D is uncertain. CDR3 length equals 15 residues. The germline CDR1 and CDR2 sequences are LGHNA and YNFKEQ. V was pared by 0 bases and J by 1 base, with 8 bases between. The CDR3 here is CASSQDSARTDTQYF. In DNA form, the CDR3 reads TGTGCCAGCAGCCAAGATTCCGCTCGCACAGATACGCAGTATTTT.

The chain's CDR3 is CASILGGDFAHSNQPQHF. The CDR3 DNA is TGTGCCAGCATCCTAGGGGGGGATTTTGCCCATAGCAATCAGCCCCAGCATTTT. The genes are TRBV21-1 and TRBJ1-5. TRBV21-1 constitutes a pseudogene. This CDR3 spans 18 amino acids.

The chain combines TRBV7-2 with TRBJ2-3; D not certain. V lost 1 base and J lost 4, with 6 bases in between. Germline lookup yields CDR1 SGHTA and CDR2 FQGNSA. The CDR3 loop spans 13 amino acids. The CDR3 DNA reads TGTGCCAGCAGCTTAGTGCTAGCAGATACGCAGTATTTT. This encodes CASSLVLADTQYF.

The V call is TRBV5-1, the J call TRBJ2-1; TRBD2 matches at 7 bases. CDR1 and CDR2 (germline): SGHRS, YFSETQ. V lost 6 bases to trimming and J lost 1 base; unmatched junction nucleotides: 7. The CDR3 is 15 amino acids. CDR3 bases: TGCGCCAGCAATATGGGGGAGGGGTCCTACAATGAGCAGTTCTTC. Its protein product is CASNMGEGSYNEQFF.

The rearrangement links TRBV28 to TRBJ1-2, with 10 bases lining up with TRBD1. Trimming at V came to 6 bases and at J to 2 bases, leaving 9 bases not matched to a gene. Germline values: CDR1 MDHEN, CDR2 SYDVKM. The CDR3 has 16 residues. Here the CDR3 reads CASRRTGGNLNYGYTF. The DNA of the CDR3 is TGTGCCAGCAGGCGGACAGGGGGTAACTTGAACTATGGCTACACCTTC.

The V and J genes are TRBV3-1 (or the pseudogene TRBV3-2) and TRBJ2-4; D is perhaps TRBD2 (5 bases). Germline V CDR1 and CDR2: LGHDT, YNNKEL (reference sequence). The V end was cut by 8 bases, the J end by 0 bases, with 35 bases between. This CDR3 has 22 residues. CDR3 DNA sequence: TGTGCCAGCTCAGATCAAAGAATAATAAGGGAGCCCCCTTGGCTAGCCAAAAACATTCAGTACTTC. Translating gives CASSDQRIIREPPWLAKNIQYF.

The CDR3: CASSLAPGAEGGYTF. The CDR3 DNA sequence: TGCGCCAGCAGCTTGGCCCCAGGGGCGGAGGGTGGCTACACCTTC. This sequence joins TRBV5-1 and TRBJ1-2; a possible D gene is TRBD1 (6 bases). The CDR3 extends over 15 amino acids. Germline V gene sequence: CDR1 SGHRS, CDR2 YFSETQ. Trimming pared 0 bases from V and 7 bases from J, leaving 16 bases between.

The chain carries TRBV5-1 and TRBJ2-7; D might be TRBD1 (6 bases). The CDR3 has 15 amino acids. V was shortened by 1 base and J by 3 bases, with 14 bases between the two germline ends. CDR1 and CDR2 (germline): SGHRS, YFSETQ. The CDR3 is CASSLTSGAYYEQYF. CDR3 coding DNA: TGCGCCAGCAGCTTGACGTCAGGGGCCTACTACGAGCAGTACTTC.

V gene TRBV7-8 combines with J gene TRBJ2-7; 7 nucleotides agree with TRBD2. Germline-derived CDR1 and CDR2 are SGHVS and FQNEAQ. Losses at the gene ends were 2 bases for V and 2 bases for J; bases not matched to a gene: 3. The CDR3 covers 14 residues. CDR3 in DNA: TGTGCCAGCAGCTTAAGCGGGACCACCTACGAGCAGTACTTC. It specifies CASSLSGTTYEQYF.

This clone was seen a single time. The chain links TRBV10-1 to TRBJ1-1; no definite D call. V gave up 7 bases and J gave up 4 bases, with 7 bases separating them. CDR1 is WNHNN, CDR2 SYGVQD, per germline (reference sequence). The length of the CDR3 is 11 residues. The CDR3 bases are TGCGCCAGCACCCCGGGCACTGAAGCTTTCTTT. This codes for CASTPGTEAFF.

The genes are TRBV18 and TRBJ2-5, with TRBD1 matching 8 bases. The trim removed 3 bases at V and 2 bases at J, leaving 11 bases unmatched. CDR1 and CDR2 (germline): KGHSH, LQKENI. The CDR3 runs to 17 residues. The CDR3 loop reads CASSPRGLTHQQETQYF. In nucleotides, the CDR3 is TGTGCCAGCTCACCCAGGGGGCTGACGCACCAACAAGAGACCCAGTACTTC.

In DNA form, the CDR3 reads TGTGCCAGCAGCCCCCGACTAGCGGGGGGTCCGACCTACGAGCAGTACTTC. It codes for CASSPRLAGGPTYEQYF. The chain has TRBV5-6 and TRBJ2-7; 13 nucleotides align to TRBD2. The CDR3 spans 17 residues. Germline CDR1 is SGHDT and CDR2 is YYEEEE. Trimming cost V 4 bases and J 2 bases; bases outside gene matches: 9.

The chain has TRBV18 and TRBJ2-1; TRBD2 matches at 13 bases. V dropped 3 bases and J dropped 9; count of bases not matched to a gene: 5. The CDR3 covers 15 residues. Germline values: CDR1 KGHSH, CDR2 LQKENI. The CDR3, as DNA: TGTGCCAGCTCACCCGGACTAGCGGGAGTGGTTGAGCAGTTCTTC. Protein: CASSPGLAGVVEQFF.

The genes are TRBV6-6 and TRBJ2-3; 8 bases align to TRBD2. Germline lookup yields CDR1 MNHNY and CDR2 SVGAGI (reference sequence). Trimming took 2 bases from V and 3 from J; bases not matched to a gene: 7. CDR3 length equals 16 residues. CDR3 in DNA: TGTGCCAGCAGTTACGATGGCGGGGGGTTGACAGATACGCAGTATTTT. The encoded protein is CASSYDGGGLTDTQYF.

This chain uses TRBV10-3 with TRBJ2-6; 7 nucleotides match TRBD1. The germline CDR1 and CDR2 sequences are ENHRY and SYGVKD. The CDR3 is 15 residues long. V was clipped by 6 bases and J by 0 bases; unmatched bases: 2. In DNA, the CDR3 is TGTGCCATCAGACAGGGGCGCTCTGGGGCCAACGTCCTGACTTTC. Amino acids: CAIRQGRSGANVLTF.

The chain links TRBV6-5 to TRBJ1-4; 7 bases are shared with TRBD1. V lost 6 bases, J lost 2 bases, and 3 bases stayed unmatched. The CDR3 extends over 14 amino acids. CDR1 and CDR2 (germline): MNHEY, SVGAGI. CDR3 in amino acids: CASRRTGTNEKLFF. The CDR3 nucleotides read TGTGCCAGCAGGCGGACAGGCACTAATGAAAAACTGTTTTTT.

V is TRBV29-1 and J is TRBJ2-3; the match to TRBD2 covers 15 bases. The CDR3 has 16 amino acids. After removal of 5 bases from V and 3 bases from J, the junction contained 6 bases not matched to a gene. Germline-derived CDR1 and CDR2 are SQVTM and ANQGSEA. The CDR3 here is CSVIYGTSGGTDTQYF. As DNA, the CDR3 is TGCAGCGTTATCTACGGGACTAGCGGGGGGACAGATACGCAGTATTTT.